The 24 T cell receptor beta chains reported below all come from one sample, sequenced in a study of blood T cell repertoires in COVID-19. Only in-frame clones appear in the TCRdb table, and some are missing; sequencing was by immunoSEQ multiplex PCR. Of about 230,000 clones listed, roughly 81% are singletons. Sequencing input: peripheral blood. These receptor sequences come from a man in his forties with acute or convalescent COVID-19.

This clone was seen a few times. The rearrangement links TRBV12-3 or TRBV12-4 to TRBJ1-1, with D unclear. Trimming removed 2 bases at V and 0 bases at J, with 4 bases between. This CDR3 is built from 13 residues. The CDR3 DNA reads TGTGCCAGCAGTTTACAGATGAACACTGAAGCTTTCTTT. Its translation is CASSLQMNTEAFF.

The chain carries TRBV27 and TRBJ2-3; D unclear. The ends were cut back, 4 bases at V and 4 bases at J, with 12 bases in the middle. The CDR3 contains 14 residues. Germline CDR1 MNHEY, CDR2 SMNVEV (reference sequence). The CDR3 loop reads CASSSRHGPDTQYF. The CDR3 coding sequence is TGTGCCAGCAGTTCCCGACATGGGCCAGATACGCAGTATTTT.

The rearrangement uses TRBV5-1 and TRBJ1-4; D remains ambiguous. This CDR3 region has 15 residues. The V gene lost 5 bases and the J gene lost 0 bases, with 11 bases spanning the gap. CDR1 and CDR2 from the germline V gene are SGHRS and YFSETQ. This CDR3 reads CASRATGATNEKLFF. The CDR3 nucleotides are TGCGCCAGCAGGGCGACCGGAGCAACTAATGAAAAACTGTTTTTT.

This chain uses TRBV2 with TRBJ1-4; D gene unclear. Trimming shortened V by 6 bases and J by 8 bases, and 22 bases separated the two germline ends. The CDR3 totals 16 residues. The germline V gene has CDR1 SNHLY and CDR2 FYNNEI. The CDR3 loop is CASRSPGSWREEKLFF. CDR3 nucleotide sequence: TGTGCCAGCAGGTCGCCTGGCAGCTGGAGGGAGGAAAAACTGTTTTTT.

The rearrangement joins TRBV5-1 to TRBJ1-1; 8 positions agree with TRBD1. Germline V gives CDR1 SGHRS, CDR2 YFSETQ. With V trimmed by 0 bases and J by 8 bases, 3 bases remained unmatched. CDR3 length: 13 residues. The DNA of the CDR3 is TGCGCCAGCAGCTTGGGTAGGGACAGGGAAGCTTTCTTT. This codes for CASSLGRDREAFF.

The DNA of the CDR3 is TGTGCCAGCAGCCAGAGGGGGCAGCCGCTTTGGACCGGGGAGCTGTTTTTT. As protein: CASSQRGQPLWTGELFF. The chain employs TRBV14 and TRBJ2-2; 7 positions match TRBD1. The junction had 12 bases not matched to a gene; V was cut back by 3 bases and J by 5 bases. Germline V gene data show CDR1 as SGHDN and CDR2 as FVKESK. The CDR3 contains 17 residues.

The V and J genes are TRBV5-1 and TRBJ1-1, with 7 positions matching TRBD1. This CDR3 spans 13 amino acids. Germline V gene lookup returns CDR1 SGHRS and CDR2 YFSETQ. V lost 4 bases, J lost 5 bases, and 5 bases stayed unmatched. The CDR3 sequence is CASSPMDRTEAFF. Written as DNA, the CDR3 is TGCGCCAGCAGCCCGATGGACAGGACTGAAGCTTTCTTT.

The chain combines TRBV7-9 with TRBJ2-2; D is ambiguous. CDR1 and CDR2 (germline): SEHNR, FQNEAQ (reference sequence). The CDR3 has 13 amino acids. The CDR3 reads CANAPTDTGELFF. The DNA for the CDR3 is TGTGCTAATGCCCCGACTGATACCGGGGAGCTGTTTTTT.

This clone was picked up a small number of times. This rearrangement joins TRBV5-1 to TRBJ2-5, with 9 bases that match TRBD2. Germline trimming cut 1 base from V and 5 bases from J; bases unmatched to any gene: 6. Looked up from germline, CDR1 is SGHRS and CDR2 is YFSETQ. CDR3 length equals 15 residues. CDR3 loop: CASSLTLRGGETQYF. In DNA, the CDR3 is TGCGCCAGCAGCTTGACCCTGCGGGGGGGCGAGACCCAGTACTTC.

As concerns this clone: The same CDR3 can be traced to other DNA sequences in this sample. The chain carries TRBV5-1 and TRBJ1-5; TRBD1 might be the D (6 bases). CDR1 SGHRS and CDR2 YFSETQ come from the germline V gene. The CDR3 loop spans 14 amino acids. The V and J ends lost 0 bases and 6 bases respectively, with 10 bases between them. CDR3 bases: TGCGCCAGCAGCTTGGTTGGGGGCGGTCAGCCCCAGCATTTT. Protein sequence: CASSLVGGGQPQHF.

The chain employs TRBV11-2 and TRBJ2-7, with D unclear. The germline V and J ends were trimmed by 1 base and 2 bases, with 9 bases remaining between them. Germline CDR1 and CDR2: SGHAT and FQNNGV. The CDR3 is 14 residues long. The CDR3 loop reads CASSLVVGTYEQYF. As DNA, the CDR3 is TGTGCCAGCAGCTTAGTGGTGGGCACCTACGAGCAGTACTTC.

This clone was detected only once. At the DNA level, this CDR3 is encoded by other sequences in the same sample as well. The chain links TRBV2 to TRBJ1-2, with TRBD1 identical over 7 bases. CDR3 length equals 14 residues. V was clipped by 0 bases and J by 2 bases; unmatched bases: 0. Germline V CDR1 and CDR2: SNHLY, FYNNEI. The CDR3 DNA reads as TGTGCCAGCAGTGAAGCGACAGGGAACTATGGCTACACCTTC. Translating gives CASSEATGNYGYTF.

This chain links TRBV7-9 with TRBJ1-5, with D perhaps matching TRBD1 (6 bases). The length of the CDR3 is 14 residues. With 1 base removed from V and 8 bases from J, the gap between germline ends came to 12 bases. The V gene's germline CDR1 is SEHNR and CDR2 FQNEAQ (reference sequence). CDR3 sequence (DNA): TGTGCCAGCAGCTTAGACACAGGGCCTAAGCCCCAGCATTTT. This sequence encodes CASSLDTGPKPQHF.

The chain is built from TRBV10-1 and TRBJ1-5; TRBD1 aligns across 8 bases. Germline V gives CDR1 WNHNN, CDR2 SYGVQD (reference sequence). CDR3 length: 16 residues. Germline trimming cut 4 bases from V and 7 bases from J; bases unmatched to any gene: 12. Here the CDR3 DNA reads TGCGCCAGCAGTGGGGTTCCCTCAGGGGGCTGGCAGCCCCAGCATTTT. Amino acid sequence: CASSGVPSGGWQPQHF.

The rearrangement uses TRBV4-2 and TRBJ1-2; TRBD1 agrees at 7 bases. V was clipped by 4 bases and J by 4 bases; unmatched bases: 6. Germline CDR1 reads LGHNA; CDR2 reads YNFKEQ. The CDR3 runs 14 residues. CDR3 coding DNA: TGTGCCAGCAGCCGGGACGGGACAGCCTATGGCTACACCTTC. Its translation: CASSRDGTAYGYTF.

This chain uses TRBV5-1 with TRBJ2-1; 11 nucleotides match TRBD1. The CDR3 runs 17 residues. J gave up 7 bases and V 5 bases, and 14 bases lay outside the gene matches. Germline V gene sequence: CDR1 SGHRS, CDR2 YFSETQ. The chain's CDR3 is CASSPTGQGAYLNEQFF. The CDR3 coding sequence is TGCGCCAGCAGTCCAACCGGACAGGGGGCATATTTGAATGAGCAGTTCTTC.

This clone was seen just once. V gene TRBV9 combines with J gene TRBJ1-3; no clear D gene. The CDR3 loop spans 15 amino acids. Germline CDR1 and CDR2: SGDLS and YYNGEE. The V gene lost 0 bases and the J gene lost 7 bases, with 14 bases spanning the gap. The CDR3 nucleotides are TGTGCCAGCAGCGTAGACGGCAGTCCGGAGAACACCATATATTTT. Its translation: CASSVDGSPENTIYF.

The chain links TRBV28 to TRBJ1-2; 10 nucleotides line up with TRBD1. CDR3 length: 14 amino acids. V shed 5 bases and J 7 bases; nucleotides not matched to a gene: 7. Germline-derived CDR1 and CDR2 are MDHEN and SYDVKM. CDR3 residues: CASSRTGGRIGYTF. The CDR3 region has the DNA TGTGCCAGCAGTCGGACAGGGGGGAGAATTGGCTACACCTTC.

This clone showed up just a few times. V usage is TRBV9 and J usage is TRBJ1-1; maybe TRBD1 (6 bases). Germline CDR1 SGDLS, CDR2 YYNGEE. The CDR3 contains 15 residues. The V gene lost 0 bases and the J gene lost 5 bases, with 14 bases spanning the gap. CDR3 in DNA: TGTGCCAGCAGCGTAGTAGGGGGGGTAGGAACTGAAGCTTTCTTT. Translation: CASSVVGGVGTEAFF.

This clone has only a few counts. The V gene is TRBV4-3, the J gene TRBJ2-2; possibly TRBD2 for D (7 bases). The length of the CDR3 is 17 residues. Trimming shortened V by 0 bases and J by 1 base, and 12 bases separated the two germline ends. Germline CDR1 LGHNA, CDR2 YSLEER. CDR3 in amino acids: CASSQEWGGWNTGELFF. In DNA, the CDR3 is TGCGCCAGCAGCCAAGAGTGGGGGGGCTGGAACACCGGGGAGCTGTTTTTT.

This chain uses TRBV5-6 with TRBJ2-3; perhaps TRBD1 as D (5 bases). The germline V gene has CDR1 SGHDT and CDR2 YYEEEE. The CDR3 loop spans 14 amino acids. With 6 bases removed from V and 0 bases from J, the gap between germline ends came to 11 bases. This CDR3 reads CASNMGRSTDTQYF. The DNA for the CDR3 is TGTGCCAGCAACATGGGGCGGAGCACAGATACGCAGTATTTT.

CDR3 region: CASRGYGYEQYF. DNA of the CDR3: TGTGCCAGCAGGGGCTATGGGTACGAGCAGTACTTC. The genes are TRBV2 and TRBJ2-7; D is ambiguous. This CDR3 spans 12 amino acids. Deletions cut 6 bases from V and 4 bases from J, with 10 bases between. Per the germline V gene, CDR1 is SNHLY and CDR2 is FYNNEI. Full variable domain (rest looked up from reference TRBV2 and TRBJ2-7): EPEVTQTPSHQVTQMGQEVILRCVPISNHLYFYWYRQILGQKVEFLVSFYNNEISEKSEIFDDQFSVERPDGSNFTLKIRSTKLEDSAMYFCASRGYGYEQYFGPGTRLTVT.

The chain is built from TRBV2 and TRBJ2-7; 7 bases are a match to TRBD1. This CDR3 is 13 amino acids long. The trim removed 4 bases at V and 3 bases at J, leaving 3 bases unmatched. CDR1 is SNHLY, CDR2 FYNNEI, per germline. CDR3 sequence reads: CASSAGGGYEQYF. The CDR3, as DNA: TGTGCCAGCAGTGCAGGGGGTGGCTACGAGCAGTACTTC. The whole variable domain, filled in from reference TRBV2 and TRBJ2-7, reads EPEVTQTPSHQVTQMGQEVILRCVPISNHLYFYWYRQILGQKVEFLVSFYNNEISEKSEIFDDQFSVERPDGSNFTLKIRSTKLEDSAMYFCASSAGGGYEQYFGPGTRLTVT.

This clone has more than one count but fewer than ten. This chain links TRBV30 with TRBJ2-3, with TRBD2 matching 7 bases. With V trimmed by 1 base and J by 1 base, 5 bases remained unmatched. Germline V gene data show CDR1 as GTSNPN and CDR2 as SVGIG (reference sequence). The CDR3 contains 15 residues. The CDR3 region is CAWSAWSGGTDTQYF. CDR3 sequence (DNA): TGTGCCTGGAGTGCGTGGAGCGGGGGCACAGATACGCAGTATTTT.